Listed below are T cell receptor beta chains from one sample, sequenced in a study of naive CD8 T cells in extremely preterm neonates. This table comes from immunoSEQ multiplex PCR, and its TCRdb copy is limited to in-frame clones, with some not included. This table holds about 5,000 clones, approximately 97% found once. The sample comprised naive CD8+ T cells from blood. The source is a human donor in good health. The CDR3 runs from the conserved cysteine through the conserved F or W. The D gene is left open where the match is weak. Clone size appears in some rows only: once, few, many, or a class for an expanded clone.

cdr3_aa: CASSQTRNNNEQFF; cdr3_nt: TGTGCCAGCAGCCAGACACGAAACAACAATGAGCAGTTCTTC; j_call: TRBJ2-1; d_call: -; v_call: TRBV6-5; clone_size: -; cdr3_length: 14
cdr3_aa: CASRGAHGYTF; cdr3_nt: TGTGCCAGCCGGGGGGCTCATGGCTACACCTTC; j_call: TRBJ1-2; d_call: -; v_call: TRBV28; clone_size: -; cdr3_length: 11
cdr3_aa: CASSLEDSLNQPQHF; cdr3_nt: TGCGCCAGCAGCCTTGAGGACAGCCTCAATCAGCCCCAGCATTTT; j_call: TRBJ1-5; d_call: -; v_call: TRBV4-1; clone_size: -; cdr3_length: 15
cdr3_aa: CASSHYSGGRSYNEQFF; cdr3_nt: TGTGCCAGCAGCCACTATAGCGGGGGCCGCTCCTACAATGAGCAGTTCTTC; j_call: TRBJ2-1; d_call: TRBD2; v_call: TRBV14; clone_size: -; cdr3_length: 17
cdr3_aa: CASSEPGPHRGGREQYF; cdr3_nt: TGTGCCAGCAGTGAACCCGGGCCCCACAGGGGGGGTCGTGAGCAGTACTTC; j_call: TRBJ2-7; d_call: -; v_call: TRBV2; clone_size: -; cdr3_length: 17
cdr3_aa: CASSFGFGGARSEKLFF; cdr3_nt: TGTGCCAGCAGCTTTGGTTTTGGGGGGGCAAGAAGTGAAAAACTGTTTTTT; j_call: TRBJ1-4; d_call: -; v_call: TRBV11-2; clone_size: -; cdr3_length: 17
cdr3_aa: CASRTDRGDYGYTF; cdr3_nt: TGTGCCAGCAGGACGGACAGGGGGGACTATGGCTACACCTTC; j_call: TRBJ1-2; d_call: TRBD1; v_call: TRBV6-5; clone_size: -; cdr3_length: 14
cdr3_aa: CASSPISGTAALNTEAFF; cdr3_nt: TGTGCCAGCAGCCCAATAAGTGGGACAGCCGCTTTGAACACTGAAGCTTTCTTT; j_call: TRBJ1-1; d_call: TRBD1; v_call: TRBV28; clone_size: -; cdr3_length: 18
cdr3_aa: CASSLPAYEQYF; cdr3_nt: TGTGCCAGCAGTTTACCGGCCTACGAGCAGTACTTC; j_call: TRBJ2-7; d_call: -; v_call: TRBV28; clone_size: -; cdr3_length: 12
cdr3_aa: CASSLRTSSYEQYF; cdr3_nt: TGCGCCAGCAGTCTCAGGACTAGTTCCTACGAGCAGTACTTC; j_call: TRBJ2-7; d_call: TRBD2; v_call: TRBV4-3; clone_size: -; cdr3_length: 14
cdr3_aa: CASSIEAEVSEQYF; cdr3_nt: TGTGCCAGTAGTATAGAAGCTGAGGTTAGCGAGCAGTACTTC; j_call: TRBJ2-7; d_call: -; v_call: TRBV19; clone_size: -; cdr3_length: 14
cdr3_aa: CATQGLARNEQFF; cdr3_nt: TGTGCCACCCAGGGACTAGCGAGGAATGAGCAGTTCTTC; j_call: TRBJ2-1; d_call: TRBD2; v_call: TRBV2; clone_size: -; cdr3_length: 13
cdr3_aa: CASSQDAATGAGYTF; cdr3_nt: TGCGCCAGCAGCCAAGATGCCGCGACAGGGGCGGGCTACACCTTC; j_call: TRBJ1-2; d_call: TRBD1; v_call: TRBV4-3; clone_size: once; cdr3_length: 15
cdr3_aa: CASTPGGTGELFF; cdr3_nt: TGTGCCAGCACCCCAGGGGGGACCGGGGAGCTGTTTTTT; j_call: TRBJ2-2; d_call: -; v_call: TRBV28; clone_size: -; cdr3_length: 13
cdr3_aa: CASSFQDNNYEQYF; cdr3_nt: TGCGCCAGCAGCTTCCAGGACAACAACTACGAGCAGTACTTC; j_call: TRBJ2-7; d_call: -; v_call: TRBV5-1; clone_size: -; cdr3_length: 14
cdr3_aa: CASSKDSSYEQYF; cdr3_nt: TGTGCCAGCAGCAAGGACAGCTCCTACGAGCAGTACTTC; j_call: TRBJ2-7; d_call: -; v_call: TRBV5-4; clone_size: once; cdr3_length: 13
cdr3_aa: CATSSGGALETQYF; cdr3_nt: TGTGCCACCAGCAGCGGGGGGGCTTTAGAGACCCAGTACTTC; j_call: TRBJ2-5; d_call: TRBD2; v_call: TRBV15; clone_size: -; cdr3_length: 14
cdr3_aa: CASSVGLAGGTQETQYF; cdr3_nt: TGTGCCAGCAGCGTAGGACTAGCGGGGGGAACCCAAGAGACCCAGTACTTC; j_call: TRBJ2-5; d_call: TRBD2; v_call: TRBV9; clone_size: -; cdr3_length: 17
cdr3_aa: CASSQRGTGKTNTGELFF; cdr3_nt: TGTGCCAGCAGCCAACGCGGGACAGGCAAAACGAACACCGGGGAGCTGTTTTTT; j_call: TRBJ2-2; d_call: TRBD1; v_call: TRBV7-9; clone_size: -; cdr3_length: 18
cdr3_aa: CASSFSVPMTGNTEAFF; cdr3_nt: TGTGCCAGCAGTTTTTCGGTCCCTATGACAGGGAACACTGAAGCTTTCTTT; j_call: TRBJ1-1; d_call: -; v_call: TRBV27; clone_size: -; cdr3_length: 17
cdr3_aa: CASIVGLAGDLFF; cdr3_nt: TGTGCCAGCATCGTAGGACTAGCGGGAGACTTGTTCTTC; j_call: TRBJ2-1; d_call: TRBD2; v_call: TRBV28; clone_size: -; cdr3_length: 13
cdr3_aa: CSPYAKRLAKNIQYF; cdr3_nt: TGCAGCCCATACGCCAAAAGACTAGCCAAAAACATTCAGTACTTC; j_call: TRBJ2-4; d_call: -; v_call: TRBV29-1; clone_size: -; cdr3_length: 15
cdr3_aa: CASSQSQTGNTEAFF; cdr3_nt: TGCGCCAGCAGCCAATCCCAGACGGGGAACACTGAAGCTTTCTTT; j_call: TRBJ1-1; d_call: -; v_call: TRBV4-3; clone_size: -; cdr3_length: 15
cdr3_aa: CASSDGTRRYNEQFF; cdr3_nt: TGTGCCAGCAGTGACGGGACTCGTCGCTACAATGAGCAGTTCTTC; j_call: TRBJ2-1; d_call: -; v_call: TRBV4-2; clone_size: -; cdr3_length: 15
cdr3_aa: CASSSQGGVNEKLFF; cdr3_nt: TGTGCCAGCAGCTCACAGGGGGGGGTGAATGAAAAACTGTTTTTT; j_call: TRBJ1-4; d_call: TRBD1; v_call: TRBV7-2; clone_size: -; cdr3_length: 15
cdr3_aa: CASTSRDRQNYGYTF; cdr3_nt: TGTGCCAGCACCTCTCGGGACAGGCAGAACTATGGCTACACCTTC; j_call: TRBJ1-2; d_call: TRBD1; v_call: TRBV2; clone_size: -; cdr3_length: 15
cdr3_aa: CASSLVGRTTEAFF; cdr3_nt: TGTGCCAGCAGCTTGGTGGGGAGGACCACTGAAGCTTTCTTT; j_call: TRBJ1-1; d_call: -; v_call: TRBV5-5; clone_size: once; cdr3_length: 14
cdr3_aa: CASSQDSAGGPWNEQFF; cdr3_nt: TGCGCCAGCAGCCAAGATTCAGCGGGGGGACCGTGGAATGAGCAGTTCTTC; j_call: TRBJ2-1; d_call: TRBD2; v_call: TRBV4-3; clone_size: -; cdr3_length: 17
cdr3_aa: CACLPQANTEAFF; cdr3_nt: TGTGCCTGTCTCCCACAGGCGAACACTGAAGCTTTCTTT; j_call: TRBJ1-1; d_call: -; v_call: TRBV30; clone_size: -; cdr3_length: 13
cdr3_aa: CASSLLSLTSGRGGADTQYF; cdr3_nt: TGCGCCAGCAGCCTCCTAAGTCTCACTAGCGGGAGGGGAGGAGCCGATACGCAGTATTTT; j_call: TRBJ2-3; d_call: TRBD2; v_call: TRBV4-3; clone_size: -; cdr3_length: 20
cdr3_aa: CASSFSGDNEQFF; cdr3_nt: TGTGCCAGCAGTTTTAGCGGAGACAATGAGCAGTTCTTC; j_call: TRBJ2-1; d_call: -; v_call: TRBV6-5; clone_size: -; cdr3_length: 13
cdr3_aa: CASSSRAADNEQFF; cdr3_nt: TGTGCCAGCAGTTCTAGAGCCGCAGACAATGAGCAGTTCTTC; j_call: TRBJ2-1; d_call: -; v_call: TRBV28; clone_size: once; cdr3_length: 14
cdr3_aa: CASSPRDKRNEQFF; cdr3_nt: TGTGCCAGCAGCCCCCGGGATAAACGGAATGAGCAGTTCTTC; j_call: TRBJ2-1; d_call: -; v_call: TRBV7-9; clone_size: -; cdr3_length: 14
cdr3_aa: CASSVGGGLIYNEQFF; cdr3_nt: TGTGCCAGCAGCGTAGGAGGGGGCCTTATCTACAATGAGCAGTTCTTC; j_call: TRBJ2-1; d_call: TRBD1; v_call: TRBV9; clone_size: -; cdr3_length: 16
cdr3_aa: CASKGQGGYNEQFF; cdr3_nt: TGTGCCAGTAAAGGACAGGGTGGCTACAATGAGCAGTTCTTC; j_call: TRBJ2-1; d_call: TRBD1; v_call: TRBV14; clone_size: -; cdr3_length: 14
cdr3_aa: CASSRDSNEKLFF; cdr3_nt: TGTGCCAGCAGTCGGGACAGTAATGAAAAACTGTTTTTT; j_call: TRBJ1-4; d_call: TRBD1; v_call: TRBV28; clone_size: -; cdr3_length: 13
cdr3_aa: CAISDFDTGELFF; cdr3_nt: TGTGCCATCAGTGATTTCGACACCGGGGAGCTGTTTTTT; j_call: TRBJ2-2; d_call: -; v_call: TRBV10-3; clone_size: -; cdr3_length: 13
cdr3_aa: CASSQGGSNQPQHF; cdr3_nt: TGTGCCAGCTCGCAGGGAGGGAGCAATCAGCCCCAGCATTTT; j_call: TRBJ1-5; d_call: -; v_call: TRBV2; clone_size: -; cdr3_length: 14
cdr3_aa: CASSSGGAYNEQFF; cdr3_nt: TGTGCCAGCAGCTCAGGGGGCGCTTACAATGAGCAGTTCTTC; j_call: TRBJ2-1; d_call: TRBD1; v_call: TRBV5-4; clone_size: -; cdr3_length: 14
cdr3_aa: CASSQYRSGRASYNEQFF; cdr3_nt: TGCGCCAGCAGCCAATATAGAAGCGGGAGGGCCTCCTACAATGAGCAGTTCTTC; j_call: TRBJ2-1; d_call: TRBD2; v_call: TRBV4-3; clone_size: -; cdr3_length: 18
cdr3_aa: CAWSAGTGGYEQYF; cdr3_nt: TGTGCCTGGAGTGCCGGGACAGGGGGTTACGAGCAGTACTTC; j_call: TRBJ2-7; d_call: TRBD1; v_call: TRBV30; clone_size: -; cdr3_length: 14
cdr3_aa: CASSPRTGDYGYTF; cdr3_nt: TGTGCCAGCAGCCCCCGGACAGGGGACTATGGCTACACCTTC; j_call: TRBJ1-2; d_call: TRBD1; v_call: TRBV7-8; clone_size: -; cdr3_length: 14
cdr3_aa: CASSLYVGQGARGSNQPQHF; cdr3_nt: TGTGCCAGCAGTTTATATGTGGGACAGGGGGCGAGGGGTAGCAATCAGCCCCAGCATTTT; j_call: TRBJ1-5; d_call: TRBD1; v_call: TRBV28; clone_size: -; cdr3_length: 20
cdr3_aa: CASSSYRDGYEQYF; cdr3_nt: TGTGCCAGCAGTTCCTACAGGGATGGCTACGAGCAGTACTTC; j_call: TRBJ2-7; d_call: -; v_call: TRBV27; clone_size: -; cdr3_length: 14
cdr3_aa: CASSVGGGTEQYF; cdr3_nt: TGTGCCAGCAGCGTAGGGGGGGGAACCGAGCAGTACTTC; j_call: TRBJ2-7; d_call: TRBD2; v_call: TRBV9; clone_size: -; cdr3_length: 13
cdr3_aa: CASNPGQGTYEQYF; cdr3_nt: TGTGCCAGCAACCCGGGACAGGGGACCTACGAGCAGTACTTC; j_call: TRBJ2-7; d_call: TRBD1; v_call: TRBV5-6; clone_size: -; cdr3_length: 14
cdr3_aa: CASSLTGGKNTEAFF; cdr3_nt: TGTGCCAGCAGCTTAACAGGGGGGAAGAACACTGAAGCTTTCTTT; j_call: TRBJ1-1; d_call: TRBD1; v_call: TRBV7-9; clone_size: -; cdr3_length: 15
cdr3_aa: CASSLATASDEQFF; cdr3_nt: TGTGCCAGCAGCTTAGCGACAGCATCAGATGAGCAGTTCTTC; j_call: TRBJ2-1; d_call: -; v_call: TRBV7-9; clone_size: -; cdr3_length: 14
cdr3_aa: CASSQAAAGNSGNTIYF; cdr3_nt: TGCGCCAGCAGCCAAGCCGCGGCGGGGAACTCTGGAAACACCATATATTTT; j_call: TRBJ1-3; d_call: -; v_call: TRBV4-1; clone_size: few; cdr3_length: 17
cdr3_aa: CASSTGGTDTQYF; cdr3_nt: TGTGCCAGCAGTACAGGGGGCACAGATACGCAGTATTTT; j_call: TRBJ2-3; d_call: TRBD1; v_call: TRBV6-4; clone_size: once; cdr3_length: 13